This T cell receptor (beta chain) is from a study of CD8+ T cells in alopecia areata. The ends were cut back, 0 bases at V and 9 bases at J, with 9 bases in the middle. Germline lookup yields CDR1 SGHAT and CDR2 FQNNGV. CDR3 size: 12 residues. This clone was found a few times. Its cognate antigen is unknown. Study outcomes and limitations: Scalp lesions, especially in alopecia totalis/universalis, had higher clonality than normal scalp.

cDNA prepared by RNA extraction and subsequent reverse transcription served as the template for sequencing. Using immunoSEQ multiplex PCR, the repertoire was profiled, and TCRdb retains in-frame clones only, with some absent. The sample holds about 150,000 clones, around 57% seen once. The sequence was obtained from a human donor in good health. Material: CD4+ T cells sorted from blood. This rearrangement joins TRBV11-2 to TRBJ2-7; TRBD2 might be the D (5 bases). CDR3 bases: TGTGCCAGCAGCTTAGAGAGGGTCGGGCAGTACTTC. Translation gives CASSLERVGQYF.